This T cell receptor (beta chain) comes out of a study of blood T cell repertoires in COVID-19. Study members were between about 18 and 95 years old and lived in approximately 25 US regions. Looked up from germline, CDR1 is MNHEY and CDR2 is SVGAGI. The V segment lost 8 bases and the J segment 8 bases; nucleotides outside the gene matches: 5. The CDR3 runs 13 residues. Authors' data handling: The assay estimated nucleated cells by amplifying reference gene primers. The assay was immunoSEQ multiplex PCR, and TCRdb's table has in-frame clones only and misses some. V and J calls plus clone size are reproduced from that table; the DNA served to infer D and trimming. The table includes fewer than 500,000 clones, 75% to 90% detected once.

Sequencing was performed on PBMCs or T cells enriched from blood (not recorded which). The receptor was isolated from a man aged 25 to 40 who had recovered from COVID-19. The V call is TRBV6-5, the J call TRBJ1-4; TRBD1 aligns across 10 bases. CDR3 loop: CASSGTGVEKLFF. The CDR3 nucleotides read TGTGCCAGCTCCGGGACAGGGGTAGAAAAACTGTTTTTT.